The clone carrying this T cell receptor (beta chain) was seen a handful of times. What it recognizes is unknown. From the reads, TCRdb called clonotypes with MiXCR, one entry per CDR3 protein. The sample has 200,000 to 250,000 distinct CDR3 sequences, 30% to 45% seen once; the top ten hold 55% to 60%. This sample was taken from a study of T cell repertoires in cytomegalovirus infection. For the study at large: Recently identified HLA-C-restricted and well-studied HLA-B-restricted CMV epitopes were used. General study findings and limits: CMV-specific HLA-C-restricted TCR beta clonotypes dominated the ex vivo response. Cumulated frequencies of public TCR beta families served to identify carriers of CMV plus the relevant HLA.

CDR1 and CDR2 (germline): MNHEY, SMNVEV (reference sequence). Trimming took 6 bases from V and 4 from J, leaving 20 bases between them. The CDR3 contains 16 residues. Sample: CD8+ T cells from cultured PBMCs, taken from culture after CMV antigen stimulation. The chain couples TRBV27 to TRBJ2-3; D is possibly TRBD1 or TRBD2 (5 bases each). This sequence originates from a human donor in good health (CMV status not recorded). Some clones in this sample may be carry-over from other donors' samples. This CDR3 is CASRDLGSRGADTQYF. CDR3 nucleotide sequence: TGTGCCAGCAGAGATCTCGGAAGCCGAGGGGCAGATACGCAGTATTTT.